This T cell receptor beta chain was identified during a study of early T cells in non-severe SARS-CoV-2 infection (dated by TCRdb to the early 2020s). About the investigation overall: Because TCR sequencing was done on bulk RNA from unsorted whole blood, the alpha and beta chains could not be paired. Study-wide findings and limitations: VDJdb matching was skewed toward anti-spike CD8 responses and likely underestimated virus-specific expansions, missing private and CD4 specificities.

This clonotype was recorded many times. Its antigen remains undetermined. No qualities accompany the bases; no much larger clone lies one base away. The germline V gene (reference sequence) sets CDR1 to LNHDA and CDR2 to SQIVND. From the cysteine through the phenylalanine, the CDR3 covers 14 amino acids. The retained sequence is limited to the CDR3, 42 bases, with the frame set at the first base. For this chain, trimming is 6 bases at the V end and 6 bases at the J end, and the number of junction bases without a gene match is 10. Libraries were constructed by 5' RACE. These reads were obtained on a NextSeq 500. To correct for sequencing error and PCR bias, the TCR library protocol tagged individual cDNA molecules with unique molecular identifiers. TCR alpha and beta chains were both sequenced, and the abundances of alpha and beta sequences in each sample were closely correlated with each other. As for how the authors treated the data: V gene, J gene and CDR3 annotation of TCR sequences was performed with Decombinator V4. TCRs were defined as expanded if a significant change between any two time points was detected under a Poisson model with p below 0.0001. TCR abundances were normalised to the total number of TCRs sequenced per sample and were expressed as counts per million. MAIT TCRs were defined by TRAV1-2 paired with TRAJ12, TRAJ20 or TRAJ33, and iNKT TCRs by TRAV10 paired with TRAJ18. VDJdb, accessed 1 November 2021, was searched for CMV, EBV and SARS-CoV-2 annotated TCRs, excluding TCRs annotated for multiple antigens. TCRdb took the public reads, trimmed them with fastp at Q25, ran MiXCR for clone calling and kept in-frame beta chains. Records with the same CDR3 protein are collapsed into one entry carrying the most frequent genes and DNA. TCRdb, not the authors, supplied the V and J calls. For this sample there are 45,000 to 60,000 distinct CDR3 sequences; 8.7% appear just once. The ten largest make up about 3.8% of the sample.

Set within a cohort of healthcare workers in London, UK, this nested case-control study involved weekly PCR testing of nasopharyngeal swabs along with blood sampling. Between 23 and 31 March 2020, the week of the UK lockdown, healthcare workers were enrolled and then followed up weekly for as long as 16 weeks. The sample here was whole blood, taken at baseline. The clonotype was recovered from an adult who was a healthcare worker with PCR-confirmed SARS-CoV-2 infection or an uninfected control (not recorded which). In this chain, TRBV19 is recombined with TRBJ2-7, with 8 bases matching TRBD2. At the DNA level, the sequence is TGTGCCAGTAGGGGACTAGGCGGGTCGGGCGAGCAGTACTTC. Its amino acids are CASRGLGGSGEQYF.